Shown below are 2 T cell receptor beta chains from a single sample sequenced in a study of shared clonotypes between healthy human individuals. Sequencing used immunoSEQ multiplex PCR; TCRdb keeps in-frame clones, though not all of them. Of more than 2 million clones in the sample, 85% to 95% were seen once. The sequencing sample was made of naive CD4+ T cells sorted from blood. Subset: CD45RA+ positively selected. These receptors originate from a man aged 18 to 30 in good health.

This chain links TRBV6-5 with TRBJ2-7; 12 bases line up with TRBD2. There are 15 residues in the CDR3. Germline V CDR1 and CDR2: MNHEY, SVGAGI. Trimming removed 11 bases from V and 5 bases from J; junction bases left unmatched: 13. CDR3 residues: CAVQGLAGPGDEQYF. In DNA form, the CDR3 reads TGTGCCGTCCAGGGACTAGCGGGCCCCGGTGACGAGCAGTACTTC.

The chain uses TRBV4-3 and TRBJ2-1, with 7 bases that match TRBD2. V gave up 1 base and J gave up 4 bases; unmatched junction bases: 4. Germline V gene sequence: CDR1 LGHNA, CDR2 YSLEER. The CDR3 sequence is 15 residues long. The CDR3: CASSQGGGSYNEQFF. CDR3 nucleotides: TGCGCCAGCAGCCAAGGAGGCGGGAGTTACAATGAGCAGTTCTTC.